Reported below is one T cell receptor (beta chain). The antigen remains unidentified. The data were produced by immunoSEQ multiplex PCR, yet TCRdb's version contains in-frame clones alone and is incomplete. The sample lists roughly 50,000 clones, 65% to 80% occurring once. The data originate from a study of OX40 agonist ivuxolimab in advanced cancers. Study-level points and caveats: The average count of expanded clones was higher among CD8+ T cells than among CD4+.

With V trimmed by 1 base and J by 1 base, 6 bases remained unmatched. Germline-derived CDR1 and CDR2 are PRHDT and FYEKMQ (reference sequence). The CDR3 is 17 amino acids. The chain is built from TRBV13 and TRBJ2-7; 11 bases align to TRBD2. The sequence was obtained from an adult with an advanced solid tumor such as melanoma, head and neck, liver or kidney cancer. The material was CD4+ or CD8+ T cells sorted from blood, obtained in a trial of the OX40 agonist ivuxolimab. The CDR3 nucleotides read TGTGCCAGCAGCTTAGTCGGACTAGCGGGTTTTTCCTACGAGCAGTACTTC. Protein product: CASSLVGLAGFSYEQYF.